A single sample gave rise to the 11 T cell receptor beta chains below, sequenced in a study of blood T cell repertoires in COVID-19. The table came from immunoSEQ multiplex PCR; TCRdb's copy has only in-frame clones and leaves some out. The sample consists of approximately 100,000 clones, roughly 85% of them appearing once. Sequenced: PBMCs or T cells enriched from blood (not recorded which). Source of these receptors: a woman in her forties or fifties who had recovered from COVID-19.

DNA for the CDR3: TGTGCCAGCAGCATCCGGGGAGGGGGACCCAATCAGCCCCAGCATTTT. Its protein is CASSIRGGGPNQPQHF. The J gene is TRBJ1-5, the V gene TRBV27, with a tentative D call TRBD1 (6 bases). Trimming cost V 6 bases and J 3 bases, with 18 bases left between them. The CDR3 length is 16 residues. CDR1 and CDR2 (germline): MNHEY, SMNVEV (reference sequence).

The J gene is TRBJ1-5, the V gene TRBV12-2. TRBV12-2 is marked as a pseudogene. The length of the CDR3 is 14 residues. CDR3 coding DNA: TGTGCAAGTCGCTTAGCGGGAGGGCATCAGCCCCAGCATTTT. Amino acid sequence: CASRLAGGHQPQHF.

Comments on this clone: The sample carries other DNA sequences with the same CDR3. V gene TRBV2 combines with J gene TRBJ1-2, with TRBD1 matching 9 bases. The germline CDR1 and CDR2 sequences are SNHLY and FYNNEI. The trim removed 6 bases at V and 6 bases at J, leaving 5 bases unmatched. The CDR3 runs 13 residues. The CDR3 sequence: CASRTGTGNGYTF. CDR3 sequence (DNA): TGTGCCAGCAGAACCGGGACAGGGAATGGCTACACCTTC.

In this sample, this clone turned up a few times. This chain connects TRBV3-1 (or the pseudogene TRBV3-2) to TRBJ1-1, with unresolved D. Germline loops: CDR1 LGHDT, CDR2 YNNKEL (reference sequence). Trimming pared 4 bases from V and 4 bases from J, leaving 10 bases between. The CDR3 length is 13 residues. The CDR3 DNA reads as TGTGCCAGCAGCCGAACTAGTTCCACTGAAGCTTTCTTT. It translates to CASSRTSSTEAFF.

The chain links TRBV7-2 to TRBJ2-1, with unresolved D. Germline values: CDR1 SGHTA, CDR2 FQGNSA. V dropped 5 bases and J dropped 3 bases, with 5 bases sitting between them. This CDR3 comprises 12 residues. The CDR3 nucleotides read TGTGCCAGCAGCCCCAGCTACAATGAGCAGTTCTTC. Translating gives CASSPSYNEQFF.

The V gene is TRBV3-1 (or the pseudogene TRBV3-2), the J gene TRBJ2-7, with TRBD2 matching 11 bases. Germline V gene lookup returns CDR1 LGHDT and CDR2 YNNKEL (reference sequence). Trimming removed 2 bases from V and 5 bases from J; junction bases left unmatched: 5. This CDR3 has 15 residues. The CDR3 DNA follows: TGTGCCAGCAGCCAATTTAGCGGGGGGGCCAACGAGCAGTACTTC. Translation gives CASSQFSGGANEQYF.

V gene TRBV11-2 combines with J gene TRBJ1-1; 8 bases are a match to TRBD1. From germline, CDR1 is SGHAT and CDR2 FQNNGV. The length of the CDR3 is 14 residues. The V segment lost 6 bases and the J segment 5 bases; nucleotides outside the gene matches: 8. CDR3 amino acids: CASSFTGGQTEAFF. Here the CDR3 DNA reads TGTGCCAGCAGTTTTACAGGGGGACAAACTGAAGCTTTCTTT.

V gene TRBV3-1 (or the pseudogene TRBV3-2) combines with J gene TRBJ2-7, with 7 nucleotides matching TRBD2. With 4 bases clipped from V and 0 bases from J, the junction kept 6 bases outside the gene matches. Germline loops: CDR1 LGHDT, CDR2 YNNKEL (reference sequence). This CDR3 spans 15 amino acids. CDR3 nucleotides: TGTGCCAGCAGCCGCAGTAGCGGGTACTCCTACGAGCAGTACTTC. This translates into CASSRSSGYSYEQYF.

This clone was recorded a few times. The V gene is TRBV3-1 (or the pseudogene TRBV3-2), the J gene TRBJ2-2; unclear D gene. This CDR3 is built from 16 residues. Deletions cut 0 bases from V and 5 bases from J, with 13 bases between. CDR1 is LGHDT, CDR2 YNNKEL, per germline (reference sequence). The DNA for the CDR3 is TGTGCCAGCAGCCAAGATGCCAACTACAATACCGGGGAGCTGTTTTTT. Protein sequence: CASSQDANYNTGELFF.

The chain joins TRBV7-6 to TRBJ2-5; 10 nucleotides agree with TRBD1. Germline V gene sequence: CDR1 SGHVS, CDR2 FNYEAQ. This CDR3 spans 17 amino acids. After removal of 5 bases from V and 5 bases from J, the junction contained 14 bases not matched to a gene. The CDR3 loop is CASSPQSGTGVLETQYF. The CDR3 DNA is TGTGCCAGCAGCCCACAATCCGGGACAGGGGTCTTGGAGACCCAGTACTTC.

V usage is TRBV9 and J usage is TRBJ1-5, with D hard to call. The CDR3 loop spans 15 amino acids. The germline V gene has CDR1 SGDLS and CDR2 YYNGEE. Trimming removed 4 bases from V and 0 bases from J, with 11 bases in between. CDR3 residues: CASSPVGDSNQPQHF. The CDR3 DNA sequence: TGTGCCAGCAGCCCGGTCGGGGATAGCAATCAGCCCCAGCATTTT.